A single sample is the source of the 9 T cell receptor beta chains below, sequenced in a study of blood T cell repertoires in COVID-19. Repertoires were generated with immunoSEQ multiplex PCR, while TCRdb's copy carries only in-frame clones and drops some. The table records roughly 400,000 clones, approximately 90% of them present only once. Sequencing used PBMCs or T cells enriched from blood (not recorded which). The source is a woman between 18 and 29 years old who had been exposed to COVID-19.

About this clone: The sample has other DNA sequences that encode this CDR3 too. The chain recombines TRBV15 with TRBJ1-4, with D uncertain. CDR3 length: 13 residues. Germline assignment: CDR1 LNHNV and CDR2 YYDKDF (reference sequence). The V end lost 0 bases, the J end lost 4 bases, and 3 bases lay between the germline ends. The CDR3 nucleotides read TGTGCCACCAGCAGAGATCTTAATGAAAAACTGTTTTTT. Protein sequence: CATSRDLNEKLFF.

The V and J genes are TRBV15 and TRBJ1-1, with D unclear. CDR1 and CDR2 from the germline V gene are LNHNV and YYDKDF (reference sequence). The V and J ends lost 2 bases and 0 bases respectively, with 10 bases between them. This CDR3 region has 15 residues. The CDR3 is CATSRPPTVNTEAFF. The CDR3 nucleotides read TGTGCCACCAGCAGACCTCCCACGGTGAACACTGAAGCTTTCTTT.

The chain has TRBV5-1 and TRBJ1-2, with TRBD1 identical over 8 bases. Germline V gene lookup returns CDR1 SGHRS and CDR2 YFSETQ. The CDR3 consists of 13 residues. After removal of 6 bases from V and 6 bases from J, the junction contained 7 bases not matched to a gene. Here the CDR3 reads CASNPGQEDGYTF. The DNA of the CDR3 is TGCGCCAGCAACCCGGGACAGGAGGATGGCTACACCTTC.

V and J are TRBV27 and TRBJ2-7, with 9 bases aligning to TRBD1. Germline V lookup: CDR1 MNHEY, CDR2 SMNVEV (reference sequence). The CDR3 contains 14 residues. Trimming removed 5 bases from V and 5 bases from J; junction bases left unmatched: 7. For the CDR3, the DNA is TGTGCCAGCAGTACAGGGGGCCGAAGCAACGAGCAGTACTTC. It codes for CASSTGGRSNEQYF.

The V call is TRBV5-1, the J call TRBJ1-5, with D possibly matching TRBD1 (6 bases). The germline gives CDR1 SGHRS, CDR2 YFSETQ. This CDR3 comprises 17 residues. V was shortened by 0 bases and J by 0 bases, with 13 bases between the two germline ends. CDR3 sequence: CASSLVSGEGSNQPQHF. The CDR3 bases are TGCGCCAGCAGCTTGGTTTCAGGGGAGGGTAGCAATCAGCCCCAGCATTTT. Using reference TRBV5-1 and TRBJ1-5 for the parts outside the CDR3, the full variable domain is KAGVTQTPRYLIKTRGQQVTLSCSPISGHRSVSWYQQTPGQGLQFLFEYFSETQRNKGNFPGRFSGRQFSNSRSEMNVSTLELGDSALYLCASSLVSGEGSNQPQHFGDGTRLSIL.

This chain connects TRBV2 to TRBJ2-1; D is uncertain. Germline CDR1 SNHLY, CDR2 FYNNEI. The CDR3 is 11 residues long. V was clipped by 6 bases and J by 9 bases, with 9 bases between them. This chain's CDR3 is CASRADGEQFF. The CDR3 DNA is TGTGCCAGCAGGGCAGATGGTGAGCAGTTCTTC.

This clone has only a few counts. V and J are TRBV7-5 and TRBJ2-5; the tabulated D call, TRBD1, remains unverified against the DNA. TRBV7-5 has pseudogene status. The length of the CDR3 is 14 residues. The CDR3 DNA follows: TGTGTCAGAAGGGCTCCCGACAGGGAAGAGACCCAGTACTTC. Protein sequence: CVRRAPDREETQYF.

The V call is TRBV28, the J call TRBJ1-1; D remains unclear. Trimming removed 7 bases at V and 3 bases at J, with 15 bases between. Germline V gene sequence: CDR1 MDHEN, CDR2 SYDVKM. This CDR3 is 14 amino acids long. CDR3 DNA: TGTGCCAGCACCCTCCGGTCCTCACACACTGAAGCTTTCTTT. This encodes CASTLRSSHTEAFF.

A remark on this clone: Other DNA sequences in the sample encode the same CDR3. This CDR3 reads CASSLSSSYEQYF. CDR3 coding DNA: TGTGCCAGCAGCTTATCCAGCTCCTACGAGCAGTACTTC. This chain connects TRBV7-6 to TRBJ2-7; no firm D call. The germline gives CDR1 SGHVS, CDR2 FNYEAQ. CDR3 length: 13 amino acids. V lost 2 bases, J lost 0 bases, and 5 bases lay in between.